This T cell receptor delta chain comes out of a study of γδ T cells in repeated Plasmodium falciparum infection. As for the study in general: The natural-infection arm compared Malian children under seasonal malaria with matched Australian children. Malaria-naive adults were infected with P. falciparum NF54 four times over about 600 days. Sampling occurred at baseline, pre-infection for selected infections, and 21 days post-infection.

This CDR3 has 22 amino acids. The germline gives CDR1 TVYSNPD, CDR2 GDNSRS (reference sequence). TCRdb called clones anew from the multiplex PCR reads with CATT. The sample gives over 55,000 delta-chain clones, roughly 1.8% of which show up once; 15% is in the top ten. Gammadelta T cells were flow-sorted from PBMC into Vgamma9/Vdelta2+ and Vdelta2-negative populations for bulk analysis. On this clone itself: The translation of this DNA and the TCRdb protein of a much larger clone differ at residue 21, probably owing to a read error; the protein shown here is translated from the DNA.

V and J are TRDV3 and TRDJ1, with D possibly called TRDD2 or TRDD3 (5 bases each). This TCR was recovered from a pool of human donors (malaria-infected and uninfected, not separated). The source material was gamma-delta T cells from blood. As DNA, the CDR3 is TGTGCCTTGGGGACCTGGTGGCTTCCCAACTCTTGGGGACGTCCGCTCGATCCTAAACTCACCTTT. This gives the protein CALGTWWLPNSWGRPLDPKLTF.